This entry lists 15 T cell receptor beta chains sequenced from one sample in a study of blood T cell repertoires in COVID-19. Here immunoSEQ multiplex PCR was the method, and the copy in TCRdb shows in-frame clones only, minus some. The table has under 65,000 clones, approximately 80% seen once; the top ten hold more than 30%. Sequenced input: peripheral blood. The origin of the receptors is a man in his sixties with COVID-19, enrolled during active disease.

The chain joins TRBV29-1 to TRBJ1-2; 8 nucleotides align to TRBD1. CDR1 and CDR2 from the germline V gene are SQVTM and ANQGSEA. The CDR3 has 13 amino acids. Trimming at V came to 7 bases and at J to 7 bases, leaving 11 bases not matched to a gene. CDR3 in amino acids: CSALAGDRRGYTF. The CDR3 DNA reads TGCAGCGCCCTCGCAGGGGACAGGCGTGGCTACACCTTC.

The chain recombines TRBV27 with TRBJ2-5; D is undetermined. The V end was cut by 9 bases, the J end by 5 bases, with 16 bases between. CDR3 size: 13 residues. Per the germline V gene, CDR1 is MNHEY and CDR2 is SMNVEV (reference sequence). CDR3 sequence reads: CARVLGRSETQYF. In DNA form, the CDR3 reads TGTGCCAGGGTCTTGGGCCGGTCGGAGACCCAGTACTTC.

This clone was recorded at least ten times. The chain joins TRBV25-1 to TRBJ2-1; weak D call: TRBD2 (5 bases). V lost 5 bases to trimming and J lost 0 bases, with 14 bases between them. The germline V gene has CDR1 MGHDK and CDR2 SYGVNS. CDR3 length equals 16 residues. The CDR3 loop is CASSRRAVSSYNEQFF. DNA of the CDR3: TGTGCCAGCAGTCGAAGAGCGGTTAGCTCCTACAATGAGCAGTTCTTC.

The chain employs TRBV28 and TRBJ1-2; unclear D gene. The CDR3 has 11 residues. Trimming removed 6 bases from V and 1 base from J, with 3 bases in between. From germline, CDR1 is MDHEN and CDR2 SYDVKM. CDR3 sequence reads: CASRLNYGYTF. In DNA form, the CDR3 reads TGTGCCAGCAGACTTAACTATGGCTACACCTTC.

This chain uses TRBV12-3 or TRBV12-4 with TRBJ1-6; TRBD1 agrees at 7 bases. The CDR3 length is 12 residues. Trimming cost V 5 bases and J 14 bases; bases outside gene matches: 6. CDR3: CASSRDRVTLHF. The DNA of the CDR3 is TGTGCCAGCAGTCGAGACAGGGTGACCCTCCACTTT.

This clone was counted once. This rearrangement joins TRBV5-6 to TRBJ2-7; 10 bases fit TRBD1. The CDR3 loop spans 14 amino acids. Germline-derived CDR1 and CDR2 are SGHDT and YYEEEE. The J segment lost 3 bases and the V segment lost 2 bases, leaving 2 bases of the junction unmatched. CDR3 sequence reads: CASSFGQGGYEQYF. The DNA for the CDR3 is TGTGCCAGCAGCTTCGGACAGGGGGGCTACGAGCAGTACTTC. Filled out from reference TRBV5-6 and TRBJ2-7, the complete variable domain reads DAGVTQSPTHLIKTRGQQVTLRCSPKSGHDTVSWYQQALGQGPQFIFQYYEEEERQRGNFPDRFSGHQFPNYSSELNVNALLLGDSALYLCASSFGQGGYEQYFGPGTRLTVT.

CDR3 sequence: CASSSLRRLDTQYF. CDR3 DNA: TGTGCCAGCAGTTCCCTTCGGAGACTGGATACGCAGTATTTT. This chain uses TRBV6-5 with TRBJ2-3; D uncertain. Per germline, CDR1 MNHEY and CDR2 SVGAGI. Trimming left V 4 bases short and J 6 bases short, with 14 bases between. The length of the CDR3 is 14 residues.

The chain combines TRBV7-9 with TRBJ2-1; D is uncertain. Trimming pared 1 base from V and 6 bases from J, leaving 7 bases between. In germline, CDR1 is SEHNR, CDR2 FQNEAQ (reference sequence). The CDR3 has 13 amino acids. The CDR3 bases are TGTGCCAGCAGCTTAGGACTGGGCAATGAGCAGTTCTTC. As protein: CASSLGLGNEQFF.

The chain uses TRBV11-3 and TRBJ2-1, with 12 bases fitting TRBD2. The CDR3 runs to 14 residues. Germline CDR1 SGHNT, CDR2 YENEEA. The V gene end was trimmed by 7 bases and the J gene end by 8 bases; junction bases not matched to a gene: 6. CDR3 region: CASTTSGRVDEQFF. The CDR3 nucleotides read TGTGCCAGCACGACTAGCGGGAGAGTCGATGAGCAGTTCTTC.

This clone appeared once. The V and J genes are TRBV6-2 or TRBV6-3 and TRBJ2-2; the match to TRBD1 covers 9 bases. Germline assignment: CDR1 MNHEY and CDR2 SVGEGT. Losses at the gene ends were 2 bases for V and 7 bases for J; bases not matched to a gene: 2. The CDR3 covers 14 residues. This CDR3 reads CASSYTGGFGELFF. The CDR3 DNA reads TGTGCCAGCAGTTACACAGGGGGCTTCGGGGAGCTGTTTTTT.

The chain has TRBV11-2 and TRBJ1-1, with a possible D match to TRBD1 (5 bases). Germline values: CDR1 SGHAT, CDR2 FQNNGV. V shed 3 bases and J shed 1 base, with 9 bases lying between them. The CDR3 length is 14 residues. CDR3 DNA: TGTGCCAGCAGCTTCGCTCAGGGGAACACTGAAGCTTTCTTT. As protein: CASSFAQGNTEAFF.

The gene calls are TRBV6-5 and TRBJ2-7; 10 bases agree with TRBD1. CDR1 MNHEY and CDR2 SVGAGI come from the germline V gene. CDR3 size: 14 residues. V lost 4 bases, J lost 2 bases, and 2 bases stayed unmatched. CDR3: CASSWDRGTYEQYF. The CDR3, as DNA: TGTGCCAGCAGTTGGGACAGGGGAACCTACGAGCAGTACTTC.

The rearrangement uses TRBV11-3 and TRBJ2-1, with D possibly being TRBD2 (6 bases). V was cut by 3 bases and J by 0 bases, with 15 bases left in between. The germline V gene encodes CDR1 SGHNT and CDR2 YENEEA. This CDR3 region has 17 residues. CDR3 protein: CASSFPRDFSSYNEQFF. The CDR3 nucleotides read TGTGCCAGCAGCTTCCCCAGGGACTTCAGCTCCTACAATGAGCAGTTCTTC.

This clone came up a few times. The chain combines TRBV9 with TRBJ2-2, with a tentative D call TRBD1 (6 bases). In germline, CDR1 is SGDLS, CDR2 YYNGEE. The length of the CDR3 is 15 residues. Trimming took off 0 bases at V and 4 bases at J, with 10 bases between the two ends. The CDR3 coding sequence is TGTGCCAGCAGCGTAGAGGCAGGGGTCACCGGGGAGCTGTTTTTT. This translates into CASSVEAGVTGELFF.

The CDR3 sequence is CASSQGTASHTF. The CDR3 nucleotides read TGTGCCAGCAGCCAAGGGACAGCCTCGCACACCTTC. This chain joins TRBV3-1 (or the pseudogene TRBV3-2) and TRBJ1-2; possibly TRBD1 for D (6 bases). This CDR3 is 12 amino acids long. Trimming took off 1 base at V and 12 bases at J, with 12 bases between the two ends. CDR1 is LGHDT, CDR2 YNNKEL, per germline (reference sequence).